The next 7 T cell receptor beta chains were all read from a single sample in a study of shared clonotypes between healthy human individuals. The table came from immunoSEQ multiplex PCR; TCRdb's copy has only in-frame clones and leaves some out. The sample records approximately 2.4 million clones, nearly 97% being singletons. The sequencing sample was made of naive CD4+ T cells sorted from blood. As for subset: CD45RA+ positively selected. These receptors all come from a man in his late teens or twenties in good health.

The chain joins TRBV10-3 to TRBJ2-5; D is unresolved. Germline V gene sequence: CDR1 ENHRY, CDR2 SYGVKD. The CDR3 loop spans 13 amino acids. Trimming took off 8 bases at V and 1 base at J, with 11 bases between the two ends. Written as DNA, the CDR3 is TGTGCCATCCACTCCGCGCCCCAAGAGACCCAGTACTTC. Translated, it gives CAIHSAPQETQYF.

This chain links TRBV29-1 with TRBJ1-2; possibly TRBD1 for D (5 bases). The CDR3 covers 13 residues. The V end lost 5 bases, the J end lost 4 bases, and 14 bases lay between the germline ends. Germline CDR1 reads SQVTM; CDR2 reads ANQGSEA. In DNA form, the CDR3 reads TGCAGCGTTTGGCAGGGCAACAGCTATGGCTACACCTTC. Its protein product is CSVWQGNSYGYTF.

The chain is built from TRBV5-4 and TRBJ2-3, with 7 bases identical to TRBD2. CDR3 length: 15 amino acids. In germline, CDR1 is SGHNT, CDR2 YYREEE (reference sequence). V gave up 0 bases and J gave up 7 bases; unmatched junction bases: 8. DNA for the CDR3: TGTGCCAGCAGCTTGGAGGGAGGGGTGATAAATACGCAGTATTTT. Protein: CASSLEGGVINTQYF.

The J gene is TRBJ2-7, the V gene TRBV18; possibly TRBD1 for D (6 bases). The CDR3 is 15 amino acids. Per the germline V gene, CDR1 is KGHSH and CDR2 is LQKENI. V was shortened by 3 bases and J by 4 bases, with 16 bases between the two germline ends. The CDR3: CASSPGDTRFYEQYF. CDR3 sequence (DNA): TGTGCCAGCTCACCGGGGGACACCCGCTTTTACGAGCAGTACTTC. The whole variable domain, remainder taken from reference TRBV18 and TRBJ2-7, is NAGVMQNPRHLVRRRGQEARLRCSPMKGHSHVYWYRQLPEEGLKFMVYLQKENIIDESGMPKERFSAEFPKEGPSILRIQQVVRGDSAAYFCASSPGDTRFYEQYFGPGTRLTVT.

The CDR3 sequence: CASSPGTSGNNEQFF. The CDR3 bases are TGTGCCAGCAGCCCGGGGACTAGCGGAAACAATGAGCAGTTCTTC. The V and J genes are TRBV5-4 and TRBJ2-1; 11 bases are shared with TRBD2. The germline CDR1 and CDR2 sequences are SGHNT and YYREEE (reference sequence). The CDR3 spans 15 residues. The trim removed 4 bases at V and 5 bases at J, leaving 5 bases unmatched.

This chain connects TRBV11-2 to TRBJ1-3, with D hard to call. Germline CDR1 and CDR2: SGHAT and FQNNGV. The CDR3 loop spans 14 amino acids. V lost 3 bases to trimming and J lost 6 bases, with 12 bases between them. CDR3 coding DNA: TGTGCCAGCAGCTTGGGTAGGCCGGAAAACACCATATATTTT. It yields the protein CASSLGRPENTIYF.

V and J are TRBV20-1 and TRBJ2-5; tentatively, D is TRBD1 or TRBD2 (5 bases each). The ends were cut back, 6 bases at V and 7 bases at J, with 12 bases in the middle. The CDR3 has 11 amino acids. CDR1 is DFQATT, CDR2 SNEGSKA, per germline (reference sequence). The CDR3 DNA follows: TGCAGTGCCCTCCGTGGGGGGACCCAGTACTTC. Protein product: CSALRGGTQYF.